One sample yielded the 23 T cell receptor beta chains listed below, sequenced in a study of T cell responses to AZD1222 COVID-19 vaccine (dated by TCRdb to about 2021). The label giving this sample's time point can be read as: baseline before first vaccination. The library came from the immunoSEQ multiplex PCR assay. TCRdb provides this immuneACCESS table in a form limited to in-frame rearrangements. Some clones are lacking; in checked studies, under half of them reflect an unresolved V gene, and why the rest are absent is not known. The sample table holds some 130,000 clones, of which approximately 93% were seen once. The ten top clones hold approximately 5% of the sample. This sample comprised peripheral blood, obtained on day 0 of AZD1222 vaccination. The receptors shown here come from an adult in good health.

This clone was detected once. This rearrangement joins TRBV7-8 to TRBJ1-2; D possibly corresponds to TRBD1 (5 bases). V lost 3 bases, J lost 0 bases, and 8 bases lay in between. Germline lookup yields CDR1 SGHVS and CDR2 FQNEAQ. This CDR3 spans 14 amino acids. Here the CDR3 reads CASSLGDANYGYTF. CDR3 in DNA: TGTGCCAGCAGCTTGGGGGATGCTAACTATGGCTACACCTTC.

The rearrangement uses TRBV5-1 and TRBJ2-1; tentatively, D is TRBD1 (6 bases). The CDR3 totals 15 residues. In germline, CDR1 is SGHRS, CDR2 YFSETQ. The V end lost 0 bases, the J end lost 4 bases, and 11 bases lay between the germline ends. The CDR3 loop reads CASSLEGGGYNEQFF. CDR3 sequence (DNA): TGCGCCAGCAGCTTGGAAGGGGGTGGGTACAATGAGCAGTTCTTC.

V and J are TRBV5-1 and TRBJ1-5; D is perhaps TRBD1 (5 bases). This CDR3 has 13 amino acids. V was pared by 4 bases and J by 4 bases, with 9 bases between. Germline loops: CDR1 SGHRS, CDR2 YFSETQ. The CDR3 DNA follows: TGCGCCAGCAGCATTGAGGGGAATCAGCCCCAGCATTTT. It is translated as CASSIEGNQPQHF.

The rearrangement joins TRBV2 to TRBJ1-4; tentatively, D is TRBD1 (6 bases). CDR3 length: 13 residues. Germline loops: CDR1 SNHLY, CDR2 FYNNEI. V shed 7 bases and J shed 6 bases, with 12 bases lying between them. The CDR3 region has the DNA TGTGCCAGCAACAGGGTAGCGGATGAAAAACTGTTTTTT. It specifies CASNRVADEKLFF.

This chain uses TRBV29-1 with TRBJ1-2; D remains unclear. Trimming removed 6 bases from V and 8 bases from J, with 13 bases in between. Germline CDR1 is SQVTM and CDR2 is ANQGSEA. The CDR3 is 11 amino acids. CDR3 bases: TGCAGCGTCCTAAATGGGGTGGGCTACACCTTC. This encodes CSVLNGVGYTF.

This rearrangement joins TRBV24-1 to TRBJ2-1; 9 positions match TRBD1. The CDR3 is 15 amino acids. Germline-derived CDR1 and CDR2 are KGHDR and SFDVKD. The junction had 10 bases not matched to a gene; V was cut back by 4 bases and J by 10 bases. DNA of the CDR3: TGTGCCACCAGTGAACATCAGGGACAGGGTTTCGAGCAGTTCTTC. Protein product: CATSEHQGQGFEQFF.

The CDR3 region is CAWSRPGVNTEAFF. CDR3 in DNA: TGTGCCTGGAGTCGGCCAGGCGTTAACACTGAAGCTTTCTTT. The J gene is TRBJ1-1, the V gene TRBV30; D ambiguous. Germline-derived CDR1 and CDR2 are GTSNPN and SVGIG (reference sequence). This CDR3 contains 14 residues. V lost 2 bases and J lost 2, with 12 bases in between.

V usage is TRBV12-3 or TRBV12-4 and J usage is TRBJ2-3; maybe TRBD2 (6 bases). The V end was cut by 5 bases, the J end by 6 bases, with 12 bases between. This CDR3 contains 13 residues. CDR3 amino acids: CASSLRRGDTQYF. CDR3 coding DNA: TGTGCCAGCAGTCTAAGGAGGGGCGATACGCAGTATTTT.

This chain joins TRBV19 and TRBJ2-7, with 8 bases aligning to TRBD1. V was clipped by 6 bases and J by 3 bases; unmatched bases: 4. Germline CDR1 and CDR2: LNHDA and SQIVND (reference sequence). The CDR3 has 13 amino acids. The CDR3 here is CASRGQANYEQYF. DNA of the CDR3: TGTGCCAGTAGGGGACAGGCTAACTACGAGCAGTACTTC.

CDR3 amino acids: CASKPNHDRGNQPQHF. CDR3 DNA: TGTGCCAGCAAGCCGAATCACGACAGGGGCAATCAGCCCCAGCATTTT. The chain has TRBV28 and TRBJ1-5; 7 nucleotides match TRBD1. The germline V gene has CDR1 MDHEN and CDR2 SYDVKM. The CDR3 runs 16 residues. Trimming at V came to 7 bases and at J to 2 bases, leaving 11 bases not matched to a gene.

The rearrangement links TRBV27 to TRBJ2-1; TRBD2 matches at 7 bases. CDR3 length: 13 amino acids. Trimming removed 8 bases from V and 9 bases from J; junction bases left unmatched: 10. Germline values: CDR1 MNHEY, CDR2 SMNVEV (reference sequence). For the CDR3, the DNA is TGTGCCAGCTCGCCTGCGGGAGTGGGTGAGCAGTTCTTC. Translating gives CASSPAGVGEQFF.

The chain is built from TRBV5-1 and TRBJ1-2, with TRBD1 matching over 8 bases. The trim removed 4 bases at V and 8 bases at J, leaving 7 bases unmatched. The CDR3 runs to 13 residues. CDR1 is SGHRS and CDR2 is YFSETQ in the germline V gene. The CDR3 region has the DNA TGCGCCAGCAGCATCGGACAGGGAGACGGCTACACCTTC. Translated: CASSIGQGDGYTF.

This clone has a handful of counts. The rearrangement joins TRBV30 to TRBJ1-6; no firm D call. V was clipped by 0 bases and J by 8 bases, with 8 bases between them. The CDR3 contains 13 residues. Germline values: CDR1 GTSNPN, CDR2 SVGIG (reference sequence). CDR3 protein: CAWSVLEDSPLHF. As DNA, the CDR3 is TGTGCCTGGAGTGTACTCGAGGATTCACCCCTCCACTTT.

The rearrangement uses TRBV28 and TRBJ2-7, with TRBD2 matching over 10 bases. Per germline, CDR1 MDHEN and CDR2 SYDVKM. Unmatched junction bases numbered 3, after V lost 3 bases and J lost 4 bases. This CDR3 is built from 14 residues. CDR3 amino acids: CASSFGTSVYEQYF. CDR3 bases: TGTGCCAGCAGTTTTGGGACTAGCGTATACGAGCAGTACTTC.

The gene calls are TRBV6-5 and TRBJ1-1; TRBD1 agrees at 9 bases. This CDR3 comprises 13 residues. The germline CDR1 and CDR2 sequences are MNHEY and SVGAGI. The V and J ends lost 6 bases and 5 bases, in that order; junction bases with no gene match: 4. CDR3 nucleotides: TGTGCCAGCAGGAGGACAGGGGAAACTGAAGCTTTCTTT. Translating it yields CASRRTGETEAFF.

This chain uses TRBV30 with TRBJ2-7; 8 bases fit TRBD1. The CDR3 runs to 13 residues. V gave up 1 base and J gave up 3 bases; unmatched junction bases: 2. Per the germline V gene, CDR1 is GTSNPN and CDR2 is SVGIG (reference sequence). The CDR3 region has the DNA TGTGCCTGGAGTGCCGGACAGGGCTACGAGCAGTACTTC. This encodes CAWSAGQGYEQYF.

This chain uses TRBV2 with TRBJ1-2, with 9 positions matching TRBD1. The germline gives CDR1 SNHLY, CDR2 FYNNEI. This CDR3 comprises 14 residues. Losses at the gene ends were 6 bases for V and 0 bases for J; bases not matched to a gene: 2. This CDR3 is CASSRDRANYGYTF. Written as DNA, the CDR3 is TGTGCCAGCAGCCGGGACAGGGCTAACTATGGCTACACCTTC.

The chain has TRBV6-2 or TRBV6-3 and TRBJ2-1; D unclear. The CDR3 consists of 14 residues. The V gene's germline CDR1 is MNHEY and CDR2 SVGEGT. Trimming took 5 bases from V and 0 from J, leaving 8 bases between them. The DNA for the CDR3 is TGTGCCAGCAGTGGTCGTCACTCCTACAATGAGCAGTTCTTC. The encoded protein is CASSGRHSYNEQFF.

This rearrangement joins TRBV24-1 to TRBJ2-1; a weak D match, TRBD2 (6 bases). The V and J ends lost 4 bases and 0 bases respectively, with 12 bases between them. The germline V gene has CDR1 KGHDR and CDR2 SFDVKD. The length of the CDR3 is 16 residues. The CDR3 here is CATSDPLSGSYNEQFF. In nucleotides, the CDR3 is TGTGCCACCAGTGACCCCCTTAGCGGCTCCTACAATGAGCAGTTCTTC.

This rearrangement joins TRBV7-9 to TRBJ2-7, with 9 bases identical to TRBD1. The J segment lost 5 bases and the V segment lost 5 bases, leaving 7 bases of the junction unmatched. The CDR3 contains 14 residues. Germline CDR1 and CDR2: SEHNR and FQNEAQ (reference sequence). The CDR3 loop is CASSTPDRGHEQYF. The DNA for the CDR3 is TGTGCCAGCAGCACGCCGGACAGGGGTCACGAGCAGTACTTC.

V gene TRBV5-1 combines with J gene TRBJ1-5, with D maybe TRBD1 (6 bases). This CDR3 contains 15 residues. The germline V gene encodes CDR1 SGHRS and CDR2 YFSETQ. The V and J ends lost 0 bases and 1 base respectively, with 8 bases between them. CDR3 region: CASSLGTESNQPQHF. In DNA form, the CDR3 reads TGCGCCAGCAGCTTGGGGACAGAGAGCAATCAGCCCCAGCATTTT.

The V gene is TRBV19, the J gene TRBJ1-1; 9 bases match TRBD1. Germline values: CDR1 LNHDA, CDR2 SQIVND (reference sequence). The ends lost 9 bases at V and 5 bases at J; junction bases unmatched: 10. The CDR3 is 14 amino acids. CDR3 bases: TGTGCCAGACCCCACAGGGGGCGAGGGACTGAAGCTTTCTTT. This encodes CARPHRGRGTEAFF.

The J gene is TRBJ2-1, the V gene TRBV4-1; 7 bases agree with TRBD2. The germline gives CDR1 MGHRA, CDR2 YSYEKL. The CDR3 loop spans 15 amino acids. V lost 0 bases, J lost 8 bases, and 7 bases stayed unmatched. CDR3 region: CASSQDGREGDEQFF. The DNA for the CDR3 is TGCGCCAGCAGCCAAGATGGGAGGGAGGGCGATGAGCAGTTCTTC.